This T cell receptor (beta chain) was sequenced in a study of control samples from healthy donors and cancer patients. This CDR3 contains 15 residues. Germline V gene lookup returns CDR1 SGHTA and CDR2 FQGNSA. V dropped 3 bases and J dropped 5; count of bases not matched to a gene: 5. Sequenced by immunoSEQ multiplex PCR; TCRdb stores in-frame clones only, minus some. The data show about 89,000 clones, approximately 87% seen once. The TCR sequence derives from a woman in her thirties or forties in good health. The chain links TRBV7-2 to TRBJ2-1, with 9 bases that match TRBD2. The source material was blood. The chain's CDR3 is CASSFGSGGDNEQFF. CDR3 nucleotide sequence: TGTGCCAGCAGCTTTGGTAGCGGGGGAGACAATGAGCAGTTCTTC.